This TCR beta chain was sequenced in a study of control samples from healthy donors and cancer patients. Germline values: CDR1 SGHRS, CDR2 YFSETQ. V was cut by 2 bases and J by 1 base, with 6 bases left in between. The CDR3 length is 14 residues. The table came from immunoSEQ multiplex PCR; TCRdb's copy has only in-frame clones and leaves some out. The sample records under 100,000 clones, 85% to 90% being singletons. This TCR was recovered from a woman aged 45 to 65 with colorectal cancer. Sequencing was carried out using PBMCs. The chain couples TRBV5-1 to TRBJ2-2; possibly TRBD1 for D (5 bases). As DNA, the CDR3 is TGCGCCAGCAGCTTAGGACAGAACACCGGGGAGCTGTTTTTT. Translated: CASSLGQNTGELFF.